The clone carrying this T cell receptor beta chain was seen more than once but under ten times. Its antigen is not known. Caucasian, healthy and from Russia, the donors were aged between about 6 and 90. The data are from a study of blood T cells in healthy people across ages. Study-level findings and limits: PBMCs that were unsorted prevented a conclusive naive versus antigen-experienced comparison.

Primed by a sample-barcoded 5' primer and a J-beta primer mix, a second PCR proceeded for about 6 to 12 cycles. Unique molecular identifiers of 12 random nucleotides labeled each cDNA. TCRdb re-called the 5' RACE reads through MiXCR, storing one row per CDR3 protein. The data contain about 570,000 distinct CDR3 sequences, 27% of them singletons. The CDR3 length is 14 residues. From germline, CDR1 is MNHNS and CDR2 SASEGT. The V segment lost 5 bases and the J segment 7 bases; nucleotides outside the gene matches: 7. The sample consisted of blood. The receptor was isolated from a woman in her sixties or seventies in good health. The chain carries TRBV6-1 and TRBJ1-4; TRBD1 matches at 7 bases. The CDR3 sequence: CASSQGGWSEKLFF. As DNA, the CDR3 is TGTGCCAGCAGTCAAGGGGGCTGGAGTGAAAAACTGTTTTTT.